Below are 17 T cell receptor beta chains sequenced from a single sample in a study of beta chain features in type 1 diabetes. As every portion of the isolated RNA was reverse transcribed, the sequencing read expressed TCRB transcripts. Clones were sequenced by immunoSEQ multiplex PCR, and TCRdb holds only the in-frame ones, with some missing. Among fewer than 550,000 clones, over 9.5% were seen once, and the ten largest hold around 0.05%. Material for sequencing was naive CD4+ T cells from blood. Receptors were obtained from a young woman in good health.

This clone was counted between two and nine times. The CDR3 DNA sequence: TGCGCCAGCAGCCAACCCCGACAAGCTGGAAACACCATATATTTT. Amino acid sequence: CASSQPRQAGNTIYF. The chain combines TRBV4-1 with TRBJ1-3; D is unresolved. Germline CDR1 reads MGHRA; CDR2 reads YSYEKL. V lost 2 bases and J 2 bases, leaving 10 bases between the germline ends. This CDR3 region has 15 residues.

The CDR3 DNA reads TGTGCCAGCAGCCTTTCTCTCATGCCTTCTGGAAACACCATATATTTT. Translating it yields CASSLSLMPSGNTIYF. This sequence joins TRBV7-9 and TRBJ1-3; no clear D. There are 16 residues in the CDR3. Germline V CDR1 and CDR2: SEHNR, FQNEAQ (reference sequence). The V and J ends lost 5 bases and 1 base respectively, with 15 bases between them.

The chain is built from TRBV27 and TRBJ1-5; 8 bases agree with TRBD1. The germline CDR1 and CDR2 sequences are MNHEY and SMNVEV (reference sequence). The J segment lost 0 bases and the V segment lost 8 bases, leaving 6 bases of the junction unmatched. The CDR3 length is 15 residues. CDR3 in DNA: TGTGCCAGCGCCCCGGACAGGGTTAGCAATCAGCCCCAGCATTTT. Translated: CASAPDRVSNQPQHF.

This clone occurred a few times. The chain employs TRBV27 and TRBJ2-5; D is perhaps TRBD1 or TRBD2 (5 bases each). CDR1 is MNHEY, CDR2 SMNVEV, per germline (reference sequence). The V gene lost 6 bases and the J gene lost 5 bases, with 13 bases spanning the gap. The CDR3 totals 13 residues. CDR3 DNA: TGTGCCAGCAGCCAAATATGGGGGGAGACCCAGTACTTC. Its protein is CASSQIWGETQYF.

This clone turned up a few times. The rearrangement uses TRBV18 and TRBJ2-4, with D perhaps TRBD2 (5 bases). The V end was cut by 1 base, the J end by 0 bases, with 10 bases between. CDR3 size: 16 residues. Germline values: CDR1 KGHSH, CDR2 LQKENI. In DNA, the CDR3 is TGTGCCAGCTCACCACTGGGAGCTATAGCCAAAAACATTCAGTACTTC. This translates into CASSPLGAIAKNIQYF.

Comment on this clone: The sample holds other DNA sequences that translate to the same CDR3. This sequence joins TRBV28 and TRBJ2-6; possible D gene TRBD2, 6 bases. In germline, CDR1 is MDHEN, CDR2 SYDVKM. V lost 11 bases to trimming and J lost 0 bases, with 14 bases between them. The CDR3 sequence is 15 residues long. CDR3 sequence (DNA): TGTGCCGTGGGGGGACGGTACTCTGGGGCCAACGTCCTGACTTTC. It specifies CAVGGRYSGANVLTF.

This clone turned up a few times. The sample carries other DNA sequences with the same CDR3. This chain connects TRBV7-2 to TRBJ2-5; D gene unclear. Looked up from germline, CDR1 is SGHTA and CDR2 is FQGNSA. The CDR3 has 12 amino acids. Trimming took 5 bases from V and 4 from J, leaving 8 bases between them. CDR3 region: CASSLRPETQYF. For the CDR3, the DNA is TGTGCCAGCAGCCTACGCCCAGAGACCCAGTACTTC.

The table lists this clone with a few counts. V usage is TRBV6-5 and J usage is TRBJ2-1; no reliable D call. The V end lost 2 bases, the J end lost 4 bases, and 12 bases lay between the germline ends. The V gene's germline CDR1 is MNHEY and CDR2 SVGAGI. CDR3 length: 15 amino acids. CDR3 residues: CASSYRSRTYNEQFF. Here the CDR3 DNA reads TGTGCCAGCAGTTACCGCAGCCGCACATACAATGAGCAGTTCTTC.

This chain uses TRBV9 with TRBJ1-6; maybe TRBD1 (5 bases). The CDR3 contains 13 residues. The V end lost 3 bases, the J end lost 8 bases, and 9 bases lay between the germline ends. The germline CDR1 and CDR2 sequences are SGDLS and YYNGEE. The CDR3 loop is CASSALGDSPLHF. The CDR3 nucleotides read TGTGCCAGCAGCGCCCTAGGGGATTCACCCCTCCACTTT.

Turning to this clone: Other DNA sequences in the sample encode the same CDR3. J is TRBJ1-5 and V is TRBV5-1; no definite D call. V was pared by 0 bases and J by 4 bases, with 5 bases between. In germline, CDR1 is SGHRS, CDR2 YFSETQ. The CDR3 consists of 13 residues. The CDR3 DNA reads TGCGCCAGCAGCTTGGGGGTAAATCAGCCCCAGCATTTT. This codes for CASSLGVNQPQHF.

This chain joins TRBV29-1 and TRBJ1-4, with 7 nucleotides matching TRBD1. V lost 6 bases to trimming and J lost 4 bases; unmatched junction nucleotides: 14. In germline, CDR1 is SQVTM, CDR2 ANQGSEA. The length of the CDR3 is 16 residues. CDR3 protein: CSVSRTGRGLNEKLFF. The CDR3 bases are TGCAGCGTCTCTCGGACAGGCCGAGGGCTTAATGAAAAACTGTTTTTT. The variable domain in full, completed from reference TRBV29-1 and TRBJ1-4, reads SAVISQKPSRDICQRGTSLTIQCQVDSQVTMMFWYRQQPGQSLTLIATANQGSEATYESGFVIDKFPISRPNLTFSTLTVSNMSPEDSSIYLCSVSRTGRGLNEKLFFGSGTQLSVL.

This clone has only a few counts. The chain recombines TRBV5-6 with TRBJ2-2; D unclear. The V gene lost 1 base and the J gene lost 3 bases, with 7 bases spanning the gap. Germline V lookup: CDR1 SGHDT, CDR2 YYEEEE. CDR3 length: 14 residues. The CDR3, as DNA: TGTGCCAGCAGCTTGAGCGTCTACACCGGGGAGCTGTTTTTT. Translation: CASSLSVYTGELFF.

The J gene is TRBJ2-4, the V gene TRBV5-6; tentative D call: TRBD1 (5 bases). The CDR3 length is 16 residues. Germline V gene lookup returns CDR1 SGHDT and CDR2 YYEEEE. Trimming removed 4 bases at V and 8 bases at J, with 22 bases between. The DNA of the CDR3 is TGTGCCAGCAGCCAAATAATGACAGACGACGAAGACATTCAGTACTTC. Translation: CASSQIMTDDEDIQYF.

The J gene is TRBJ2-7, the V gene TRBV2; unclear D gene. Germline V gives CDR1 SNHLY, CDR2 FYNNEI. There are 16 residues in the CDR3. The ends were cut back, 2 bases at V and 4 bases at J, with 18 bases in the middle. The CDR3 sequence: CASSEWASRVGYEQYF. DNA of the CDR3: TGTGCCAGCAGTGAATGGGCTTCAAGAGTCGGGTACGAGCAGTACTTC.

This chain links TRBV7-9 with TRBJ2-5; a weak D match, TRBD1 (6 bases). The V gene's germline CDR1 is SEHNR and CDR2 FQNEAQ (reference sequence). The CDR3 spans 15 residues. The germline V and J ends were trimmed by 7 bases and 4 bases, with 19 bases remaining between them. The CDR3 DNA reads as TGTGCCAGCAACCCCGGACACCCCAGGGGAGAGACCCAGTACTTC. Its protein product is CASNPGHPRGETQYF.

There are a few counts of this clone. The chain recombines TRBV7-9 with TRBJ2-1; D could derive from TRBD1 or TRBD2 (7 bases each). In germline, CDR1 is SEHNR, CDR2 FQNEAQ (reference sequence). Trimming cost V 7 bases and J 5 bases, with 21 bases left between them. CDR3 length equals 16 residues. CDR3 sequence (DNA): TGTGCCAGCATTCGAGGGGGCGGGAGAGTCCACAATGAGCAGTTCTTC. Translating gives CASIRGGGRVHNEQFF.

This clone has only a few counts. V gene TRBV2 combines with J gene TRBJ2-5, with a tentative D call TRBD1 (6 bases). The CDR3 contains 15 residues. Germline V gene lookup returns CDR1 SNHLY and CDR2 FYNNEI. V lost 5 bases and J 3 bases, leaving 16 bases between the germline ends. The CDR3 is CASSPRGTREETQYF. Here the CDR3 DNA reads TGTGCCAGCAGTCCAAGGGGGACCAGGGAAGAGACCCAGTACTTC.